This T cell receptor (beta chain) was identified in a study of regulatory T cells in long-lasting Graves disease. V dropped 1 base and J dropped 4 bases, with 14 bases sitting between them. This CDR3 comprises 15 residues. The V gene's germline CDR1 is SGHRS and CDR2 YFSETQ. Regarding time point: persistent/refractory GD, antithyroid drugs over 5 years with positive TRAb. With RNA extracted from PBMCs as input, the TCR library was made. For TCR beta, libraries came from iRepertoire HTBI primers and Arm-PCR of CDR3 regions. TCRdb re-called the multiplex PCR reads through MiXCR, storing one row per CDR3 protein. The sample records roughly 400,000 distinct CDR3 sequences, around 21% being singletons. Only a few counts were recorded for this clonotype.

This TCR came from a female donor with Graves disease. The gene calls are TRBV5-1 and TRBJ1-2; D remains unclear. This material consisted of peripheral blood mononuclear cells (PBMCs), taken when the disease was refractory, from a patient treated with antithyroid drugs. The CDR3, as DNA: TGCGCCAGCAGCTTGATTGAGACCGAAAGCTATGGCTACACCTTC. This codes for CASSLIETESYGYTF.